Each of the 6 T cell receptor beta chains below was sequenced from the same sample in a study of OX40 agonist ivuxolimab in advanced cancers. Assay: immunoSEQ multiplex PCR; the TCRdb copy retains only in-frame clones and omits some. The table records around 33,000 clones, nearly 95% of them present only once. Material: CD4+ or CD8+ T cells sorted from blood, obtained in a trial of the OX40 agonist ivuxolimab. The receptors shown here come from an adult with an advanced solid tumor such as melanoma, head and neck, liver or kidney cancer.

The chain employs TRBV7-9 and TRBJ1-1, with D hard to call. Trimming removed 2 bases from V and 6 bases from J, with 7 bases in between. Germline-derived CDR1 and CDR2 are SEHNR and FQNEAQ (reference sequence). The CDR3 contains 12 residues. This chain's CDR3 is CASSLQLSEAFF. The CDR3 DNA reads as TGTGCCAGCAGCTTACAGTTGTCTGAAGCTTTCTTT. Based on the CDR3 plus reference TRBV7-9 and TRBJ1-1, the full variable domain is DTGVSQNPRHKITKRGQNVTFRCDPISEHNRLYWYRQTLGQGPEFLTYFQNEAQLEKSRLLSDRFSAERPKGSFSTLEIQRTEQGDSAMYLCASSLQLSEAFFGQGTRLTVV.

This rearrangement joins TRBV19 to TRBJ2-5; 11 bases line up with TRBD1. Trimming at V came to 9 bases and at J to 5 bases, leaving 8 bases not matched to a gene. CDR1 is LNHDA and CDR2 is SQIVND in the germline V gene (reference sequence). This CDR3 contains 14 residues. CDR3: CARVRTGGRETQYF. The CDR3 DNA reads TGTGCCAGGGTTAGGACAGGGGGCCGGGAGACCCAGTACTTC.

The sample holds one count of this clone. The same CDR3 can be traced to other DNA sequences in this sample. The chain recombines TRBV7-9 with TRBJ2-5, with D perhaps matching TRBD2 (6 bases). Germline V gene lookup returns CDR1 SEHNR and CDR2 FQNEAQ (reference sequence). Between the trimmed V and J ends, which lost 5 bases and 2 bases, there was a span of 6 bases. The CDR3 spans 12 residues. CDR3 amino acids: CASSRGQETQYF. CDR3 coding DNA: TGTGCCAGCAGCCGGGGGCAAGAGACCCAGTACTTC. The full variable domain, its missing parts supplied by reference TRBV7-9 and TRBJ2-5, is DTGVSQNPRHKITKRGQNVTFRCDPISEHNRLYWYRQTLGQGPEFLTYFQNEAQLEKSRLLSDRFSAERPKGSFSTLEIQRTEQGDSAMYLCASSRGQETQYFGPGTRLLVL.

CDR3 in amino acids: CASSLEGAAGNTIYF. The CDR3 DNA is TGTGCCAGCAGCTTAGAAGGGGCCGCTGGAAACACCATATATTTT. The chain has TRBV11-2 and TRBJ1-3, with TRBD1 as a possible D gene (5 bases). CDR1 is SGHAT, CDR2 FQNNGV, per germline. Trimming took off 0 bases at V and 2 bases at J, with 8 bases between the two ends. The CDR3 covers 15 residues.

This clone was found a few times. The V gene is TRBV25-1, the J gene TRBJ2-1; the D call may be TRBD1 or TRBD2 (5 bases each). Germline CDR1 MGHDK, CDR2 SYGVNS. Trimming removed 8 bases at V and 10 bases at J, with 18 bases between. The CDR3 loop spans 13 amino acids. The CDR3 region is CASSLGVGAEQFF. The CDR3 DNA sequence: TGTGCCAGCTCCCTCGGGGTCGGGGCAGAGCAGTTCTTC. Filled out from reference TRBV25-1 and TRBJ2-1, the complete variable domain reads EADIYQTPRYLVIGTGKKITLECSQTMGHDKMYWYQQDPGMELHLIHYSYGVNSTEKGDLSSESTVSRIRTEHFPLTLESARPSHTSQYLCASSLGVGAEQFFGPGTRLTVL.

This clone was recorded only once. The rearrangement uses TRBV5-4 and TRBJ1-1; possibly TRBD1 for D (5 bases). V dropped 4 bases and J dropped 1 base, with 11 bases sitting between them. Germline CDR1 is SGHNT and CDR2 is YYREEE (reference sequence). This CDR3 has 14 amino acids. The DNA of the CDR3 is TGTGCCAGCAGCCCCGACAGAAAGAACACTGAAGCTTTCTTT. This translates into CASSPDRKNTEAFF.